This is a list of T cell receptor beta chains from one sample in a study of blood T cell repertoires in COVID-19. This table comes from immunoSEQ multiplex PCR, and its TCRdb copy is limited to in-frame clones, with some not included. The table includes around 100,000 clones, 84% detected once. The sample was peripheral blood. All receptors come from a man aged 70-80 years with active or convalescent COVID-19. The CDR3 runs from the conserved cysteine through the conserved F or W. Fields, in order: D gene, clone size, J gene, V gene, CDR3 DNA, CDR3 protein. The D gene is left open where the match is weak. Only some rows state a clone size, as once, few, many or a class for expanded clones.

D: NA
size: NA
J: TRBJ1-2
V: TRBV4-3
DNA: TGCGCCAGCAGCCCAGAAAGGGGGACCTATGGCTACACCTTC
CDR3: CASSPERGTYGYTF

D: NA
size: NA
J: TRBJ2-1
V: TRBV19
DNA: TGTGCCAGCAGACCGAGGGCCTTGGGATACAATGAGCAGTTCTTC
CDR3: CASRPRALGYNEQFF

D: TRBD1
size: NA
J: TRBJ2-7
V: TRBV6-2/TRBV6-3
DNA: TGTGCCAGCAGTTACCCCGACAGGGGAGCAGGATCGACTGACGAGCAGTACTTC
CDR3: CASSYPDRGAGSTDEQYF

D: TRBD1
size: NA
J: TRBJ2-7
V: TRBV5-1
DNA: TGCGCCAGCAGCCCCACCCCGGGACAGAATACGCACGAGCAGTACTTC
CDR3: CASSPTPGQNTHEQYF

D: NA
size: NA
J: TRBJ2-2
V: TRBV11-1
DNA: TGTGCCAGCACAAGTCAGACAGGATCGAACACCGGGGAGCTGTTTTTT
CDR3: CASTSQTGSNTGELFF

D: NA
size: NA
J: TRBJ2-2
V: TRBV5-1
DNA: TGCGCCAGCAGCTTGGCCTCGAGCACCGGGGAGCTGTTTTTT
CDR3: CASSLASSTGELFF

D: NA
size: NA
J: TRBJ1-4
V: TRBV11-2
DNA: TGTGCCAGCTCTTTGGGGCTCGGTGAAAAACTGTTTTTT
CDR3: CASSLGLGEKLFF

D: TRBD1
size: NA
J: TRBJ2-7
V: TRBV25-1
DNA: TGTGCCAGCAGTCCCGGACAGGGCGAGCAGTACTTC
CDR3: CASSPGQGEQYF

D: TRBD2
size: NA
J: TRBJ2-1
V: TRBV28
DNA: TGTGCCAGCAGCCCGGGCGGACTAGCGGGGGCGGAGCAGTTCTTC
CDR3: CASSPGGLAGAEQFF

D: NA
size: NA
J: TRBJ1-1
V: TRBV19
DNA: TGTGCCAGTAGTATAGAGTATGAAGCTTTCTTT
CDR3: CASSIEYEAFF

D: NA
size: NA
J: TRBJ1-6
V: TRBV5-6
DNA: TGTGCCAGCAGCTTACGGAGCTCCTATAATTCACCCCTCCACTTT
CDR3: CASSLRSSYNSPLHF

D: NA
size: NA
J: TRBJ1-4
V: TRBV2
DNA: TGTGCCAGCATTTACGGGGGGGCGCCGGCAACTAATGAAAAACTGTTTTTT
CDR3: CASIYGGAPATNEKLFF

D: NA
size: NA
J: TRBJ2-3
V: TRBV27
DNA: TGTGCCAGCAGTTTAGGCGGGGCGTCAGATACGCAGTATTTT
CDR3: CASSLGGASDTQYF

D: NA
size: few
J: TRBJ2-7
V: TRBV27
DNA: TGTGCCAGCAGTTTACGGACAAACTACGAGCAGTACTTC
CDR3: CASSLRTNYEQYF

D: NA
size: NA
J: TRBJ2-3
V: TRBV10-3
DNA: TGTGCCATCAGGGATAGCGCAGCCACAGATACGCAGTATTTT
CDR3: CAIRDSAATDTQYF

D: NA
size: NA
J: TRBJ1-5
V: TRBV19
DNA: TGTGCCAGTAGTATGGACAGAATGAATCAGCCCCAGCATTTT
CDR3: CASSMDRMNQPQHF

D: TRBD1
size: NA
J: TRBJ2-1
V: TRBV4-2
DNA: TGTGCCAGCAGCCGACCGGGACAGGGAAATGAGCAGTTCTTC
CDR3: CASSRPGQGNEQFF

D: TRBD2
size: NA
J: TRBJ2-1
V: TRBV10-3
DNA: TGTGCCGCCGGGAGGGGCGCCGGTGAGCAGTTCTTC
CDR3: CAAGRGAGEQFF

D: NA
size: NA
J: TRBJ2-7
V: TRBV27
DNA: TGTGCCAGCAGTTTCTCCTCTACCTCCTACGAGCAGTACTTC
CDR3: CASSFSSTSYEQYF

D: NA
size: NA
J: TRBJ2-4
V: TRBV7-9
DNA: TGTGCCAGCAGCTTAGACTCATCGGTAGCCAAAAACATTCAGTACTTC
CDR3: CASSLDSSVAKNIQYF

D: NA
size: NA
J: TRBJ1-1
V: TRBV19
DNA: TGTGCCAGTATACTGCCGTCTAGGGGAGGGTCTGAAGCTTTCTTT
CDR3: CASILPSRGGSEAFF

D: NA
size: NA
J: TRBJ1-5
V: TRBV25-1
DNA: TGTGCCAGCAGTGATGGGTCAGGAGGGGATCAGCCCCAGCATTTT
CDR3: CASSDGSGGDQPQHF

D: NA
size: NA
J: TRBJ2-7
V: TRBV5-6
DNA: TGTGCCAGCACCCAACGTACAGGTGCTCCCTACGAGCAGTACTTC
CDR3: CASTQRTGAPYEQYF

D: NA
size: NA
J: TRBJ2-7
V: TRBV18
DNA: TGTGCCAGCTCATACCGACAGGCCATCACTTTCTACGAGCAGTACTTC
CDR3: CASSYRQAITFYEQYF

D: TRBD1
size: NA
J: TRBJ2-7
V: TRBV5-4
DNA: TGTGCCAGCAGCAGGGGGACAGGGGTATACGAGCAGTACTTC
CDR3: CASSRGTGVYEQYF

D: NA
size: NA
J: TRBJ1-1
V: TRBV5-4
DNA: TGTGCCAGCAGCCCGGTTGGGGGGGCGAACACTGAAGCTTTCTTT
CDR3: CASSPVGGANTEAFF

D: NA
size: NA
J: TRBJ2-3
V: TRBV7-2
DNA: TGTGCCAGCAGCTTAGCCGGGACACCCGGGGATACGCAGTATTTT
CDR3: CASSLAGTPGDTQYF

D: TRBD1
size: NA
J: TRBJ1-5
V: TRBV19
DNA: TGTGCCAGTAGTATAGATTGGCAGGGGGGTAATCAGCCCCAGCATTTT
CDR3: CASSIDWQGGNQPQHF

D: NA
size: NA
J: TRBJ2-7
V: TRBV2
DNA: TGTGCCAGCAGTGTATTATCGTACGAGCAGTACTTC
CDR3: CASSVLSYEQYF

D: NA
size: NA
J: TRBJ1-2
V: TRBV28
DNA: TGTGCCAGCGGCGGGGGGTCTAACTATGGCTACACCTTC
CDR3: CASGGGSNYGYTF

D: NA
size: NA
J: TRBJ2-7
V: TRBV18
DNA: TGTGCCAGCTCACTAGGAGGAGGAGGAAACGAGCAGTACTTC
CDR3: CASSLGGGGNEQYF

D: TRBD2
size: NA
J: TRBJ2-2
V: TRBV9
DNA: TGTGCCAGCAGCGTAGAGCGGGGCTTCAACACCGGGGAGCTGTTTTTT
CDR3: CASSVERGFNTGELFF

D: NA
size: medium-sized
J: TRBJ2-2
V: TRBV18
DNA: TGTGCCAGCTCACCAAGTACAGTAACCGGGGAGCTGTTTTTT
CDR3: CASSPSTVTGELFF

D: NA
size: NA
J: TRBJ2-2
V: TRBV18
DNA: TGTGCCAGCTCACCACTCAGGAACACCGGGGAGCTGTTTTTT
CDR3: CASSPLRNTGELFF

D: TRBD1
size: NA
J: TRBJ2-5
V: TRBV5-1
DNA: TGCGCCAGCAGCTTACAGGGGATCCAAGAGACCCAGTACTTC
CDR3: CASSLQGIQETQYF

D: NA
size: few
J: TRBJ1-1
V: TRBV18
DNA: TGTGCCAGCTCACCTTCTTTGGCACCCCCTGAAGCTTTCTTT
CDR3: CASSPSLAPPEAFF

D: NA
size: NA
J: TRBJ2-7
V: TRBV7-8
DNA: TGTGCCAGCAGCTTAGCGGGGGGACGGGAGCAGTACTTC
CDR3: CASSLAGGREQYF

D: NA
size: NA
J: TRBJ2-3
V: TRBV5-4
DNA: TGTGCCAGCAATTGGGGCGGCACAGATACGCAGTATTTT
CDR3: CASNWGGTDTQYF

D: TRBD2
size: few
J: TRBJ2-5
V: TRBV19
DNA: TGTGCCAGTAGTCGACTAGCGGGCGGGCAGGAGACCCAGTACTTC
CDR3: CASSRLAGGQETQYF

D: NA
size: NA
J: TRBJ1-2
V: TRBV29-1
DNA: TGCAGCGCGAACCAGGGGACAATTGGCTATGGCTACACCTTC
CDR3: CSANQGTIGYGYTF

D: NA
size: NA
J: TRBJ2-7
V: TRBV30
DNA: TGTGCCTGGAGCCCTACAGGGCCGACGGCGCAGTACTTC
CDR3: CAWSPTGPTAQYF

D: NA
size: NA
J: TRBJ1-6
V: TRBV11-2
DNA: TGTGCCAGCAGCCCGGCCGGGGGGGCTTCACCCCTCCACTTT
CDR3: CASSPAGGASPLHF

D: NA
size: NA
J: TRBJ2-3
V: TRBV9
DNA: TGTGCCAGCAGCGAGCTTGGTGGTTTATTCACAGATACGCAGTATTTT
CDR3: CASSELGGLFTDTQYF

D: TRBD1
size: NA
J: TRBJ1-4
V: TRBV7-2
DNA: TGTGCCAGCAGCTTATTTTCTCCCGGGACAGGGAACAAACTGTTTTTT
CDR3: CASSLFSPGTGNKLFF

D: TRBD1
size: NA
J: TRBJ1-5
V: TRBV4-1
DNA: TGCGCCAGCAGCCAAATTAGACAGGGACCCCAGCATTTT
CDR3: CASSQIRQGPQHF

D: NA
size: few
J: TRBJ1-4
V: TRBV6-5
DNA: TGTGCCAGCAGTTACTCGCGACTTTTTGAAAAACTGTTTTTT
CDR3: CASSYSRLFEKLFF

D: TRBD1
size: NA
J: TRBJ2-5
V: TRBV2
DNA: TGTGCCAGCAGTGTAACCCCGGGACAGAAGTCACAAGAGACCCAGTACTTC
CDR3: CASSVTPGQKSQETQYF

D: TRBD1
size: NA
J: TRBJ1-2
V: TRBV2
DNA: TGTGCCAGCATGTTAGCGGGACAGGGCGATGGCTACACCTTC
CDR3: CASMLAGQGDGYTF

D: NA
size: NA
J: TRBJ2-1
V: TRBV24-1
DNA: TGTGCCACCAGTTCAGGCAGCCGCCCGAGTACAAGCTCCTACAATGAGCAGTTCTTC
CDR3: CATSSGSRPSTSSYNEQFF

D: NA
size: NA
J: TRBJ2-6
V: TRBV4-2
DNA: TGTGCCAGCACGAAGGACAACCCTGGGGCCAACGTCCTGACTTTC
CDR3: CASTKDNPGANVLTF

D: NA
size: NA
J: TRBJ1-1
V: TRBV30
DNA: TGTGCCTGGAACCAGGGTATGAACACTGAAGCTTTCTTT
CDR3: CAWNQGMNTEAFF

D: TRBD2
size: NA
J: TRBJ2-2
V: TRBV2
DNA: TGTGCCAGCTCGGGACTAAACACCGGGGAGCTGTTTTTT
CDR3: CASSGLNTGELFF